These T cell receptor beta chains were read from a single sample in a study of cytomegalovirus exposure and HLA in healthy donors. Repertoires were generated with immunoSEQ multiplex PCR, while TCRdb's copy carries only in-frame clones and drops some. The sample contains approximately 88,000 clones, over 60% of which appear only once. Sequences were obtained from PBMCs. Receptors originate from a man in his thirties or forties in good health and CMV-seropositive. The CDR3 runs from the conserved cysteine through the conserved F or W. A D gene is named only where the DNA matches it firmly. Only some rows state a clone size, as once, few, many or a class for expanded clones.

CDR3nt: TGTGCCAGCAGCTCAGGGGGGGGGAATACGCAGTATTTT; CDR3aa: CASSSGGGNTQYF; d_gene: NA; v_gene: TRBV13; abundance: NA; j_gene: TRBJ2-3
CDR3nt: TGTGCCAGCAGCGGCCGAACAGGGGGAGGGGGCTATGGCTACACCTTC; CDR3aa: CASSGRTGGGGYGYTF; d_gene: TRBD1; v_gene: TRBV7-9; abundance: NA; j_gene: TRBJ1-2
CDR3nt: TGTGCCAGCAGTGAAGGGGGCGAGGAAGCTTTCTTT; CDR3aa: CASSEGGEEAFF; d_gene: NA; v_gene: TRBV2; abundance: NA; j_gene: TRBJ1-1
CDR3nt: TGTGCCAGCAGCCTTAACCGGGGATGGGACACTGAAGCTTTCTTT; CDR3aa: CASSLNRGWDTEAFF; d_gene: NA; v_gene: TRBV7-6; abundance: NA; j_gene: TRBJ1-1
CDR3nt: TGTGCCAGCAGCTGGGGGGGCAGGGGCTTTGGGGGGGAGCTGTTTTTT; CDR3aa: CASSWGGRGFGGELFF; d_gene: NA; v_gene: TRBV7-2; abundance: NA; j_gene: TRBJ2-2
CDR3nt: TGTTCCAGCAGCTTAGGGGAGGGGGTGGATGGCTACACCTTC; CDR3aa: CSSSLGEGVDGYTF; d_gene: NA; v_gene: TRBV7-9; abundance: NA; j_gene: TRBJ1-2
CDR3nt: TGTGCCAGCAGTTTAAGGTTGGTTGGGGGGGTTTACAATGAGCAGTTCTTC; CDR3aa: CASSLRLVGGVYNEQFF; d_gene: TRBD2; v_gene: TRBV27; abundance: NA; j_gene: TRBJ2-1
CDR3nt: TGTGCCAGCAGCTTTCAAGCGGACTCCTACAATGAGCAGTTCTTC; CDR3aa: CASSFQADSYNEQFF; d_gene: NA; v_gene: TRBV7-2; abundance: NA; j_gene: TRBJ2-1
CDR3nt: TGCGCCAGCAGCCAAGAAACGGGTGAGCAGTTCTTC; CDR3aa: CASSQETGEQFF; d_gene: NA; v_gene: TRBV4-3; abundance: few; j_gene: TRBJ2-1
CDR3nt: TGTGCCAGCAGAGCCCTCGGGACAGGGAACACCGGGGAGCTGTTTTTT; CDR3aa: CASRALGTGNTGELFF; d_gene: TRBD1; v_gene: TRBV28; abundance: NA; j_gene: TRBJ2-2
CDR3nt: TGTGCCAGTAGTCTCACACCGGGACAGGGGGCAGATACGCAGTATTTT; CDR3aa: CASSLTPGQGADTQYF; d_gene: TRBD1; v_gene: TRBV19; abundance: NA; j_gene: TRBJ2-3
CDR3nt: TGTGCCACCAGCAGTGATACAGGGTGGGGTCAGCCCCAGCATTTT; CDR3aa: CATSSDTGWGQPQHF; d_gene: NA; v_gene: TRBV15; abundance: NA; j_gene: TRBJ1-5
CDR3nt: TGCAGCGCCACGTGGGCGGGGGGGCTGGGTCCCGAAACCCGGGAGCTGTTTTTT; CDR3aa: CSATWAGGLGPETRELFF; d_gene: TRBD2; v_gene: TRBV29-1; abundance: few; j_gene: TRBJ2-2
CDR3nt: TGTGCCAGCAGCCCATCAGGGTATCAGCCCCAGCATTTT; CDR3aa: CASSPSGYQPQHF; d_gene: NA; v_gene: TRBV7-2; abundance: few; j_gene: TRBJ1-5
CDR3nt: TGTGCCAGCAGCCGAGGACCGGGAAACACTGAAGCTTTCTTT; CDR3aa: CASSRGPGNTEAFF; d_gene: NA; v_gene: TRBV6-5; abundance: NA; j_gene: TRBJ1-1
CDR3nt: TGTGCCAGCAGCAGGGCCCTGGATGAGCAGTACTTC; CDR3aa: CASSRALDEQYF; d_gene: NA; v_gene: TRBV6-5; abundance: NA; j_gene: TRBJ2-7
CDR3nt: TGCGCCAGCAGCCAAGATCCAGGGGCCGACTATGGCTACACCTTC; CDR3aa: CASSQDPGADYGYTF; d_gene: NA; v_gene: TRBV4-3; abundance: NA; j_gene: TRBJ1-2
CDR3nt: TGCGCCAGCTCAACAGGGGCCTCCTACGAGCAGTACTTC; CDR3aa: CASSTGASYEQYF; d_gene: TRBD1; v_gene: TRBV5-1; abundance: NA; j_gene: TRBJ2-7
CDR3nt: TGTGCCGGAGGGGGAGGGACGGGAGAGACCCAGTACTTC; CDR3aa: CAGGGGTGETQYF; d_gene: NA; v_gene: TRBV2; abundance: NA; j_gene: TRBJ2-5
CDR3nt: TGTGCCAGCAGCGTGCGACAGGGGGCTGACAATGAGCAGTTCTTC; CDR3aa: CASSVRQGADNEQFF; d_gene: TRBD1; v_gene: TRBV9; abundance: NA; j_gene: TRBJ2-1
CDR3nt: TGTGCCAGCAGACTAACAGGTCTCATGAACACTGAAGCTTTCTTT; CDR3aa: CASRLTGLMNTEAFF; d_gene: NA; v_gene: TRBV6-6; abundance: NA; j_gene: TRBJ1-1
CDR3nt: TGTGCCAGCAGCGTAATTCCCGGGAATGAGCAGTTCTTC; CDR3aa: CASSVIPGNEQFF; d_gene: NA; v_gene: TRBV9; abundance: NA; j_gene: TRBJ2-1
CDR3nt: TGCGCCAGCAGCCAAGATATCGTGGTCCTAGGAAACACCATATATTTT; CDR3aa: CASSQDIVVLGNTIYF; d_gene: NA; v_gene: TRBV4-1; abundance: many; j_gene: TRBJ1-3
CDR3nt: TGTGCCAGCAGTGAATTAGAAGGGGAGCTGTTTTTT; CDR3aa: CASSELEGELFF; d_gene: NA; v_gene: TRBV25-1; abundance: NA; j_gene: TRBJ2-2
CDR3nt: TGTGCCACCAGCAGTGAAGGAGGGGTAGAGACCCAGTACTTC; CDR3aa: CATSSEGGVETQYF; d_gene: NA; v_gene: TRBV15; abundance: NA; j_gene: TRBJ2-5
CDR3nt: TGTGCCAGCAGCGTAGAGGGACAGGGCGACGAGCAGTACTTC; CDR3aa: CASSVEGQGDEQYF; d_gene: TRBD1; v_gene: TRBV9; abundance: NA; j_gene: TRBJ2-7
CDR3nt: TGCAGCGTTGAAGTGTTGGCAGCAACTAATGAAAAACTGTTTTTT; CDR3aa: CSVEVLAATNEKLFF; d_gene: NA; v_gene: TRBV29-1; abundance: NA; j_gene: TRBJ1-4
CDR3nt: TGCGCCAGCAGCTTTGAGGGACAGGGTTACGCAGATACGCAGTATTTT; CDR3aa: CASSFEGQGYADTQYF; d_gene: TRBD1; v_gene: TRBV5-1; abundance: once; j_gene: TRBJ2-3
CDR3nt: TGTGCCAGCAGTTACTCGGAGTCCCGGGGCGAGCAGTACTTC; CDR3aa: CASSYSESRGEQYF; d_gene: NA; v_gene: TRBV6-5; abundance: NA; j_gene: TRBJ2-7